This TCR gamma chain was retrieved from a study of Vδ1+ human thymocytes. The V gene's germline CDR1 is VENAVY and CDR2 YDSYNSRV. V trimming: 3 bases; J trimming: 9 bases; junction bases outside the gene matches: 11. The length of the CDR3 is 13 residues. Notes on the study in general: In the thymus, TRG and TRD repertoires looked highly polyclonal with Gaussian CDR3 lengths. Donors shared many TRG clonotypes but few TRD clonotypes. Thymic delta-chain repertoires held roughly 20% Vdelta2 sequences and few Vdelta3, despite high sort purity.

Thymocytes were sorted as CD3+ TCRVdelta1+ TCRVdelta2- after alphabeta T cell depletion. Between roughly 97% and 99.6% of sorted thymocytes were Vdelta1+. RNA was extracted from the cells and then reverse transcribed. Pooled V-gene forward primers with one constant-region reverse primer generated the CDR3 amplicons by multiplex PCR. TCRdb called clones anew from the multiplex PCR reads with CATT. The sample carries tens of thousands of gamma-chain clones, 20% recorded once. Details on this clone: Antigen unknown.

Source material: Vdelta1+ gamma-delta thymocytes from the thymus. The subset: FACS-sorted CD3+ TCRalphabeta- TCRVdelta1+ TCRVdelta2- thymocytes. This sequence was found in a girl less than two years old who had congenital heart surgery. The J gene is TRGJ1 or TRGJ2, the V gene TRGV8. Here the CDR3 DNA reads TGTGCCACCTGGGATCCCCCCGCTGCTAAGAAACTCTTT. This sequence encodes CATWDPPAAKKLF.